This is a list of T cell receptor beta chains from one sample in a study of blood T cell repertoires in COVID-19. Data came from immunoSEQ multiplex PCR; TCRdb stores just in-frame clones and leaves some out. The sample has some 290,000 clones, under 90% seen once. Sequenced input: peripheral blood. The source is an older woman with active or convalescent COVID-19. The CDR3 runs from the conserved cysteine through the conserved F or W. The order of the fields is D gene, V gene, clone size, J gene, CDR3 protein, CDR3 DNA. A D gene is named only where the DNA matches it firmly. Clone size is not always given. Where it is, it says once, few, many or a class for expanded clones.

>-|TRBV20-1|-|TRBJ1-5
CSASLRNQPQHF
TGCAGTGCTAGTTTACGGAATCAGCCCCAGCATTTT
>TRBD2|TRBV4-3|-|TRBJ2-5
CASSQERGIQETQYF
TGCGCCAGCAGCCAGGAGCGGGGGATTCAAGAGACCCAGTACTTC
>TRBD1|TRBV24-1|once|TRBJ2-7
CATSDPTGPSGEQYF
TGTGCCACCAGTGATCCGACAGGGCCCTCGGGCGAGCAGTACTTC
>-|TRBV5-6|-|TRBJ2-2
CASTPAGLRNTGELFF
TGTGCCAGCACCCCTGCGGGACTCCGGAACACCGGGGAGCTGTTTTTT
>-|TRBV20-1|few|TRBJ1-2
CSASESTGNYGYTF
TGCAGTGCTAGTGAGTCAACAGGGAACTATGGCTACACCTTC
>-|TRBV12-3/TRBV12-4|-|TRBJ1-1
CASSLTRGTEAFF
TGTGCCAGCAGTTTAACCAGGGGTACTGAAGCTTTCTTT
>-|TRBV6-5|-|TRBJ2-7
CASTPRERSEQYF
TGTGCCAGCACCCCCCGTGAACGTAGCGAGCAGTACTTC
>TRBD2|TRBV5-4|many|TRBJ2-7
CASSRSGGNYEQYF
TGTGCCAGCAGCCGTAGCGGGGGCAACTACGAGCAGTACTTC
>-|TRBV28|few|TRBJ2-7
CASSPLVSTFYEQYF
TGTGCCAGCAGCCCTTTGGTGAGCACGTTCTACGAGCAGTACTTC
>TRBD2|TRBV19|once|TRBJ2-2
CASSTTSGGSTGELFF
TGTGCCAGTAGTACGACTAGCGGGGGAAGCACCGGGGAGCTGTTTTTT
>-|TRBV6-5|-|TRBJ1-3
CASSYAPGGNTIYF
TGTGCCAGCAGTTACGCGCCAGGTGGAAACACCATATATTTT
>TRBD1|TRBV5-1|-|TRBJ1-2
CASSFKDRGANYGYTF
TGCGCCAGCAGCTTTAAAGACAGGGGCGCTAACTATGGCTACACCTTC
>TRBD1|TRBV11-1|-|TRBJ2-7
CASSPTGSEQYF
TGTGCCAGCAGCCCGACAGGGTCCGAGCAGTACTTC
>-|TRBV6-5|-|TRBJ1-1
CASSTPGQPNTEAFF
TGTGCCAGCAGTACGCCCGGACAGCCGAACACTGAAGCTTTCTTT
>-|TRBV7-2|-|TRBJ1-2
CASSISGPGGYTF
TGTGCCAGCAGCATATCCGGGCCGGGAGGCTACACCTTC
>TRBD2|TRBV5-6|few|TRBJ2-3
CASSPGLAGVFADTQYF
TGTGCCAGCAGCCCCGGACTAGCGGGGGTTTTCGCAGATACGCAGTATTTT
>-|TRBV7-2|-|TRBJ2-3
CASSFYGLREDTQYF
TGTGCCAGCAGCTTTTATGGCCTTCGGGAAGATACGCAGTATTTT
>TRBD1|TRBV27|-|TRBJ2-1
CASRGAGTGTYNEQFF
TGTGCCAGCAGGGGGGCCGGGACAGGGACCTACAATGAGCAGTTCTTC
>TRBD2|TRBV13|-|TRBJ2-2
CASSSPKGLAGGSNTGELFF
TGTGCCAGCAGCTCCCCGAAGGGACTAGCGGGGGGGTCCAACACCGGGGAGCTGTTTTTT
>TRBD1|TRBV12-5|-|TRBJ2-3
CASGQSPGGLEYF
TGTGCTAGTGGTCAAAGTCCAGGGGGCCTTGAGTATTTT
>-|TRBV28|-|TRBJ1-1
CASSPGWAREAFF
TGTGCCAGCAGCCCCGGATGGGCTCGGGAAGCTTTCTTT
>-|TRBV30|-|TRBJ2-1
CAWSVVAAQNEQFF
TGTGCCTGGAGTGTAGTAGCGGCCCAAAATGAGCAGTTCTTC
>-|TRBV19|-|TRBJ2-3
CASSILGGRTDTQYF
TGTGCCAGTAGTATATTGGGCGGGCGCACAGATACGCAGTATTTT
>TRBD1|TRBV3-1/TRBV3-2|-|TRBJ1-6
CASSFRDRNSPLHF
TGTGCCAGCAGCTTCCGGGACAGGAATTCACCCCTCCACTTT